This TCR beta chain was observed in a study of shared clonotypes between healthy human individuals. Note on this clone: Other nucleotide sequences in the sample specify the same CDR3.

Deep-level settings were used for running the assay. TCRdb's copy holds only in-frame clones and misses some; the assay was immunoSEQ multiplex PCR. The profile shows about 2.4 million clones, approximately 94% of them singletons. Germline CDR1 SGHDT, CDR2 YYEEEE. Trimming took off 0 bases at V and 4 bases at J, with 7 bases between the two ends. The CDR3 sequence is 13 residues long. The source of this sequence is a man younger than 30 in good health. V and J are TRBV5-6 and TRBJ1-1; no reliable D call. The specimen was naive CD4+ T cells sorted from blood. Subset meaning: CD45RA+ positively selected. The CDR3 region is CASSLVPGTEAFF. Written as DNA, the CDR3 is TGTGCCAGCAGCTTGGTTCCGGGCACTGAAGCTTTCTTT.